This T cell receptor (beta chain) stems from a study of T cells in Graves' hyperthyroidism and ophthalmopathy. Regarding the study as a whole: In blood, most of the thyroid clonotypes expanded above 0.001 were also present. The model predicted ophthalmopathy a median approximately 6 months before onset.

With respect to this clonotype: Its specificity is not known. This may be a read error, as it is one base from a much larger clone.

This CDR3 has 13 amino acids. Germline values: CDR1 SNHLY, CDR2 FYNNEI. What was amplified from RNA transcripts were TCR beta CDR3 regions. HTBI primers were employed in a first-round RT-PCR of the TCR CDR3. TCRdb re-called the multiplex PCR reads with MiXCR, one entry per CDR3 protein. The data show 600,000 to 700,000 distinct CDR3 sequences, just under 45% seen once. The V call is TRBV2, the J call TRBJ2-5; the match to TRBD2 covers 7 bases. The sequenced material came from peripheral blood or thyroid tissue (not recorded which). The TCR originated in an adult man with Graves' disease, either hyperthyroidism or ophthalmopathy (not recorded which). Written as DNA, the CDR3 is TGTGCCGGCAGTAGAGGGAGGGAAGAGACCCAGTACTTC. Encoded protein: CAGSRGREETQYF.